The next 14 T cell receptor beta chains were all read from a single sample in a study of shared clonotypes between healthy human individuals. Positive CCR7 selection of CD45RO-negative cells yielded the naive CD8 cells, and terminally differentiated effector memory CD45RA+ cells were excluded. Here immunoSEQ multiplex PCR was the method, and the copy in TCRdb shows in-frame clones only, minus some. The table shows around 2,100,000 clones, with around 96% occurring only once. The sequencing sample was made of naive CD8+ T cells sorted from blood. The receptor source for this set is a man between 18 and 35 years old in good health.

J is TRBJ1-5 and V is TRBV27; TRBD1 agrees at 8 bases. CDR1 is MNHEY and CDR2 is SMNVEV in the germline V gene (reference sequence). The CDR3 spans 15 residues. V shed 7 bases and J 4 bases; nucleotides not matched to a gene: 9. The CDR3 DNA sequence: TGTGCCAGCACCCCCGGACAGGGAGCAAATCAGCCCCAGCATTTT. It codes for CASTPGQGANQPQHF.

Note on this clone: Different DNA sequences within this sample yield the same CDR3. The V and J genes are TRBV11-2 and TRBJ2-7, with a tentative D call TRBD2 (6 bases). In germline, CDR1 is SGHAT, CDR2 FQNNGV. Trimming took 0 bases from V and 3 from J, leaving 6 bases between them. The CDR3 consists of 13 residues. CDR3 residues: CASSLEGGYEQYF. Here the CDR3 DNA reads TGTGCCAGCAGCTTAGAGGGGGGCTACGAGCAGTACTTC.

Here the CDR3 DNA reads TGTGCCAGCAGCTTAGAGGGGGCCAGCGATTCACCCCTCCACTTT. As protein: CASSLEGASDSPLHF. This rearrangement joins TRBV7-9 to TRBJ1-6; 7 nucleotides line up with TRBD1. The CDR3 spans 15 residues. V lost 1 base to trimming and J lost 8 bases; unmatched junction nucleotides: 5. CDR1 is SEHNR, CDR2 FQNEAQ, per germline (reference sequence).

The genes are TRBV5-1 and TRBJ2-4; tentatively, D is TRBD1 or TRBD2 (6 bases each). The CDR3 is 16 amino acids. Deletions cut 4 bases from V and 2 bases from J, with 16 bases between. Per the germline V gene, CDR1 is SGHRS and CDR2 is YFSETQ. CDR3 region: CASSDVGGEPKNIQYF. CDR3 coding DNA: TGCGCCAGCAGCGATGTGGGGGGCGAGCCCAAAAACATTCAGTACTTC.

The chain carries TRBV2 and TRBJ1-1, with no clear D. Germline V gene lookup returns CDR1 SNHLY and CDR2 FYNNEI. There are 10 residues in the CDR3. V was cut by 11 bases and J by 2 bases, with 6 bases left in between. The CDR3 DNA is TGTGCCGCCCTTAACACTGAAGCTTTCTTT. Residues: CAALNTEAFF. Complete variable domain (other parts from reference TRBV2 and TRBJ1-1): EPEVTQTPSHQVTQMGQEVILRCVPISNHLYFYWYRQILGQKVEFLVSFYNNEISEKSEIFDDQFSVERPDGSNFTLKIRSTKLEDSAMYFCAALNTEAFFGQGTRLTVV.

The chain combines TRBV18 with TRBJ2-7; 13 bases agree with TRBD2. Unmatched junction bases numbered 24, after V lost 4 bases and J lost 3 bases. Germline CDR1 KGHSH, CDR2 LQKENI. This CDR3 has 22 residues. Written as DNA, the CDR3 is TGTGCCAGCTCACGGGGGGCGCGGGGCTTACTAGCGGGAGGGCTCTCTTTCTACGAGCAGTACTTC. Its translation: CASSRGARGLLAGGLSFYEQYF.

This chain joins TRBV11-2 and TRBJ2-7; 8 bases map to TRBD2. The CDR3 extends over 15 amino acids. Unmatched junction bases numbered 9, after V lost 5 bases and J lost 3 bases. Per the germline V gene, CDR1 is SGHAT and CDR2 is FQNNGV. CDR3 protein: CASSAGGSPNYEQYF. For the CDR3, the DNA is TGTGCCAGCAGCGCGGGGGGCAGTCCCAACTACGAGCAGTACTTC.

The CDR3 protein is CASSYSIGTPSYEQYF. The CDR3 DNA follows: TGTGCCAGCAGTTACTCGATCGGGACTCCTTCCTACGAGCAGTACTTC. The rearrangement joins TRBV6-5 to TRBJ2-7; D might be TRBD2 (6 bases). Germline assignment: CDR1 MNHEY and CDR2 SVGAGI. This CDR3 is 16 amino acids long. V lost 0 bases, J lost 1 base, and 13 bases lay in between.

Worth noting for this clone: Additional DNA sequences in this sample encode the identical CDR3. The genes are TRBV13 and TRBJ2-6; maybe TRBD1 (5 bases). Germline V gives CDR1 PRHDT, CDR2 FYEKMQ (reference sequence). V was pared by 2 bases and J by 7 bases, with 6 bases between. The CDR3 contains 13 residues. CDR3 amino acids: CASSLTGANVLTF. DNA of the CDR3: TGTGCCAGCAGCTTAACAGGAGCCAACGTCCTGACTTTC.

Here the CDR3 DNA reads TGTGCCAGCAGCACCGGTAGCGGGAGGGCCGCAGATACGCAGTATTTT. This encodes CASSTGSGRAADTQYF. The gene calls are TRBV13 and TRBJ2-3; TRBD2 aligns across 11 bases. Losses at the gene ends were 5 bases for V and 4 bases for J; bases not matched to a gene: 8. Germline V gene sequence: CDR1 PRHDT, CDR2 FYEKMQ (reference sequence). The CDR3 is 16 amino acids.

The chain links TRBV5-6 to TRBJ1-6; weak D call: TRBD1 (6 bases). Germline V gene data show CDR1 as SGHDT and CDR2 as YYEEEE. Trimming pared 0 bases from V and 8 bases from J, leaving 9 bases between. This CDR3 comprises 14 residues. CDR3: CASSLEQGHSPLHF. The CDR3 DNA reads as TGTGCCAGCAGCTTGGAACAGGGTCATTCACCCCTCCACTTT. The variable domain in full, with the rest retrieved from reference TRBV5-6 and TRBJ1-6, is DAGVTQSPTHLIKTRGQQVTLRCSPKSGHDTVSWYQQALGQGPQFIFQYYEEEERQRGNFPDRFSGHQFPNYSSELNVNALLLGDSALYLCASSLEQGHSPLHFGNGTRLTVT.

The rearrangement joins TRBV11-3 to TRBJ2-2; perhaps TRBD2 as D (5 bases). The CDR3 runs 17 residues. V lost 5 bases to trimming and J lost 3 bases, with 19 bases between them. Germline V lookup: CDR1 SGHNT, CDR2 YENEEA. The DNA for the CDR3 is TGTGCCAGCAGCCCCACGTTAGAGCGGATGGACACCGGGGAGCTGTTTTTT. This codes for CASSPTLERMDTGELFF.

DNA of the CDR3: TGTGCCAGCAGCTTAGGAGGAGTAGTCTACGAGCAGTACTTC. This encodes CASSLGGVVYEQYF. V gene TRBV11-2 combines with J gene TRBJ2-7; D ambiguous. Trimming pared 1 base from V and 3 bases from J, leaving 10 bases between. Germline lookup yields CDR1 SGHAT and CDR2 FQNNGV. The CDR3 runs 14 residues.

Notes on this clone: This sample includes further DNA sequences coding for the same CDR3. The V gene is TRBV7-9, the J gene TRBJ1-1; no reliable D call. The germline V and J ends were trimmed by 1 base and 3 bases, with 9 bases remaining between them. The CDR3 is made up of 14 amino acids. Germline assignment: CDR1 SEHNR and CDR2 FQNEAQ (reference sequence). CDR3 sequence (DNA): TGTGCCAGCAGCTTAGGTCAAGGTTACACTGAAGCTTTCTTT. Translating gives CASSLGQGYTEAFF.